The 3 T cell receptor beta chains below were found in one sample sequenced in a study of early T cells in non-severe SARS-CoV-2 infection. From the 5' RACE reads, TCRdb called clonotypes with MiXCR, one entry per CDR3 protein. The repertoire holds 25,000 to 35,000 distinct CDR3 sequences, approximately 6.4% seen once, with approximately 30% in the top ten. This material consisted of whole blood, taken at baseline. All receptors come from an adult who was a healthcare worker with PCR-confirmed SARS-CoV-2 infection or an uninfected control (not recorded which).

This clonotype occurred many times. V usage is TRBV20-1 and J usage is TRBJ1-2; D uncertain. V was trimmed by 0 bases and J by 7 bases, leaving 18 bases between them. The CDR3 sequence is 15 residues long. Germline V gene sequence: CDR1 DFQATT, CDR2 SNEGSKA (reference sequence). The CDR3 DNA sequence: TGCAGTGCTAGAGAAGGTCGTAAGCAGTACGGTGGCTACACCTTC. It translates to CSAREGRKQYGGYTF.

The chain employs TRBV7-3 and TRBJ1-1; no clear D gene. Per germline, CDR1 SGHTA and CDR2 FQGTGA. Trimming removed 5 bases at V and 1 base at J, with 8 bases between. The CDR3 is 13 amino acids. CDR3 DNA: TGTGCCAGCAGCCTCACCTGGAACACTGAAGCTTTCTTT. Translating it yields CASSLTWNTEAFF.

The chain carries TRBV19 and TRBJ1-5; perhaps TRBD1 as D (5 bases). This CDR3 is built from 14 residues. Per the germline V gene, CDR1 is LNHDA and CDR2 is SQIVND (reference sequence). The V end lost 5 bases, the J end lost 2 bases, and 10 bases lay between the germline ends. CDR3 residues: CASSGGGGNQPQHF. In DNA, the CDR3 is TGTGCCAGTAGTGGCGGGGGTGGCAATCAGCCCCAGCATTTT.